This T cell receptor (beta chain) was documented in a study of shared clonotypes between healthy human individuals. Trimming shortened V by 8 bases and J by 0 bases, and 11 bases separated the two germline ends. The CDR3 consists of 13 residues. The germline gives CDR1 KGHSH, CDR2 LQKENI. This clone is a singleton in its sample. TCRdb's copy holds only in-frame clones and misses some; the assay was immunoSEQ multiplex PCR. The table records about 820,000 clones, over 90% of them present only once. The naive CD8 fraction comprised CD45RO-negative cells positively selected for CCR7 and excluded terminally differentiated effector memory CD45RA+ cells.

Sequencing input: naive CD8+ T cells sorted from blood. The receptor's source is a man younger than 40 in good health. This chain joins TRBV18 and TRBJ2-7; D possibly corresponds to TRBD1 (5 bases). The CDR3 here is CASTDSRSYEQYF. The CDR3 DNA reads TGTGCCAGCACCGACAGCCGCTCCTACGAGCAGTACTTC.